This TCR beta chain was sequenced during a study of cytomegalovirus exposure and HLA in healthy donors. Despite likely unrecorded immune exposures, the donors were nominally healthy at the time of sampling. Findings of the study overall: Another analysis was done later, and it associated 17,000 or so TCR beta sequences with HLA alleles at 0.05 false discovery rate. The CMV antigen specificity of three CMV-associated chains was confirmed through in vitro analysis. Productive status was seen about 87% or about 30% of the time for most TCR beta V segments in an earlier analysis.

The CDR3 totals 17 residues. CDR1 MDHEN and CDR2 SYDVKM come from the germline V gene. V trimming: 4 bases; J trimming: 6 bases; junction bases outside the gene matches: 14. Of note for this clone: Its antigen is currently unknown.

PCR was performed using 60 Vbeta and 13 Jbeta primers. The repertoire was sequenced with immunoSEQ multiplex PCR; TCRdb's copy has only in-frame clones and lacks some. Of 110,000 to 150,000 clones listed, 60% to 80% were seen once; the top ten hold approximately 1.5%. The sample consisted of PBMCs. This rearrangement joins TRBV28 to TRBJ1-5; 8 positions match TRBD1. This sequence was found in a woman in her thirties in good health and CMV-seronegative. The CDR3 loop reads CASSSWTGTVESQPQHF. The DNA for the CDR3 is TGTGCCAGCAGTTCCTGGACAGGGACGGTTGAAAGTCAGCCCCAGCATTTT.